A selection of T cell receptor beta chains follows, all from one sample in a study of blood T cell repertoires in COVID-19. Assay used: immunoSEQ multiplex PCR; TCRdb lists only in-frame clones, some missing. The sample holds approximately 140,000 clones, almost 85% seen once. Sequencing was done on a sample of PBMCs or T cells enriched from blood (not recorded which). The receptor source for this set is a woman aged 45 to 65 with acute COVID-19. Each CDR3 is given with its conserved first and last residue. D genes are given only for firm matches. A row's size may be missing; if present it is once, few, many or a size class.

>TRBJ2-1|TRBD2|.|TRBV7-2
TGTGCCAGCAGCTTAGAGACTCTAGGACTAGCGAACAATGAGCAGTTCTTC
CASSLETLGLANNEQFF
>TRBJ2-1|TRBD1|.|TRBV7-3
TGTGCCAGCAGCCCAGGCCCGTTGGACAGGGGATTTGAGCAGTTCTTC
CASSPGPLDRGFEQFF
>TRBJ2-7|TRBD2|.|TRBV27
TGTGCCAGCAGCTATGAAGGACTAGCGGGAATGAGCGAGCAGTACTTC
CASSYEGLAGMSEQYF
>TRBJ1-5|.|few|TRBV2
TGTGCCAGCAGAGGACCGCGGGGGGGTCAGCCCCAGCATTTT
CASRGPRGGQPQHF
>TRBJ1-2|.|.|TRBV18
TGTGCCAGCTCGCAAGAGGCCGGAGCTAACTATGGCTACACCTTC
CASSQEAGANYGYTF
>TRBJ1-6|.|.|TRBV18
TGTGCCAGCTCACCGGCAGGCACCTCCTATAATTCACCCCTCCACTTT
CASSPAGTSYNSPLHF
>TRBJ2-1|.|few|TRBV3-1/TRBV3-2
TGTGCCAGCAGCCAAGATCAAGAGGGACTGAAGTTCTTC
CASSQDQEGLKFF
>TRBJ2-7|.|.|TRBV19
TGTGCCAGTAGTGCCCTCCAGGGCTACGAGCAGTACTTC
CASSALQGYEQYF
>TRBJ1-6|TRBD1|.|TRBV11-3
TGTGCCAGCAGCGGAAGGGACAGGGGGGATTCACCCCTCCACTTT
CASSGRDRGDSPLHF
>TRBJ1-5|.|.|TRBV29-1
TGCAGCGTTGGAGGTGGAGATAGCAATCAGCCCCAGCATTTT
CSVGGGDSNQPQHF
>TRBJ2-7|.|.|TRBV2
TGTGCCAGCACAGGGTACGGGTACGAGCAGTACTTC
CASTGYGYEQYF
>TRBJ1-4|TRBD1|.|TRBV4-1
TGCGCCAGCAGCCAAGTAACCGGGACAGGGGGTAGGAAACTGTTTTTT
CASSQVTGTGGRKLFF
>TRBJ1-5|.|.|TRBV28
TGTGCCAGCAGTTTATCGGAGGGACGGGCTCAGCCCCAGCATTTT
CASSLSEGRAQPQHF
>TRBJ2-1|.|few|TRBV9
TGTGCCAGCAGCGTAGTGGGCGTTGGGAATGAGCAGTTCTTC
CASSVVGVGNEQFF
>TRBJ2-7|TRBD1|.|TRBV9
TGTGCCAGCAGCAACCCGAAGGACAGGAGTAGCTCCTACGAGCAGTACTTC
CASSNPKDRSSSYEQYF
>TRBJ2-2|.|few|TRBV27
TGTGCCAGCAGTCTCACAGGGTACACCGGGGAGCTGTTTTTT
CASSLTGYTGELFF
>TRBJ1-1|.|.|TRBV5-1
TGCGCCAGCAGCTTGGACAACGGGTTTGTGTCTTTCTTT
CASSLDNGFVSFF
>TRBJ2-3|.|.|TRBV18
TGTGCCAGCTCACTTAACAGGGTTTCATCAGATACGCAGTATTTT
CASSLNRVSSDTQYF
>TRBJ2-3|.|.|TRBV9
TGTGCCAGCAGCATCACAGGGACAGGGCGGGGGGTTGATACGCAGTATTTT
CASSITGTGRGVDTQYF
>TRBJ2-7|TRBD2|.|TRBV11-2
TGTGCCAGCAGCCCGACTAGCGGGAGTTCCTACGAGCAGTACTTC
CASSPTSGSSYEQYF
>TRBJ1-4|TRBD1|.|TRBV6-6
TGTGCCAGCAGTTCTGAGGGGGCGAACTCTGAAAAACTGTTTTTT
CASSSEGANSEKLFF
>TRBJ1-4|TRBD1|.|TRBV9
TGTGCCAGCAGCGCGTTTTTCGAGACAGGGGCCGAAAAACTGTTTTTT
CASSAFFETGAEKLFF
>TRBJ1-1|TRBD1|.|TRBV2
TGTGCCAGTCACAGGGACAGGCTGGGCGGCACTGAAGCTTTCTTT
CASHRDRLGGTEAFF